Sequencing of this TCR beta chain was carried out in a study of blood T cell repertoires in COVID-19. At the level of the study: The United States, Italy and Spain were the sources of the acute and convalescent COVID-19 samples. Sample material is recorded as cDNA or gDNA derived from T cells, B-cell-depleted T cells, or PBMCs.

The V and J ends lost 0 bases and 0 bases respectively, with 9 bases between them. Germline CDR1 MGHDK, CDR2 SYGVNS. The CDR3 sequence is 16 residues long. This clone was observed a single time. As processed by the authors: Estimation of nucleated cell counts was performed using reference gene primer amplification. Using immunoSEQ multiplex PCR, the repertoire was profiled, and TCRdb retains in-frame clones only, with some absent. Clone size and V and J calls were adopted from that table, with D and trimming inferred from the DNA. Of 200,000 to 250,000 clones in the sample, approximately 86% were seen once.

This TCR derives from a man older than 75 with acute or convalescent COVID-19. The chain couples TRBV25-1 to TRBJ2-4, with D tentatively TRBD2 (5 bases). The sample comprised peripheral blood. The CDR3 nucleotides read TGTGCCAGCAGTGAATATAAGGAGGAAGCCAAAAACATTCAGTACTTC. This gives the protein CASSEYKEEAKNIQYF.